This T cell receptor beta chain emerged from a study of T cells in Graves' hyperthyroidism and ophthalmopathy (dated by TCRdb to about 2019). For the wider study: Peripheral blood was collected at initial diagnosis, before any treatment. To identify distinguishing TCR V-J signatures, a discovery cohort of 90 to 100 patients was used, comprising roughly 45 with Graves' ophthalmopathy and roughly 60 with stable Graves' hyperthyroidism. Prospective prediction of ophthalmopathy was tested in an independent validation cohort of 18 hyperthyroidism patients and around 16 patients who later progressed to ophthalmopathy. The 100 or so discovery patients were randomly divided into training and test sets at a 7:3 ratio. In addition, the study compared T-cell repertoires in thyroid tissue and in blood from 6 or 7 Graves' hyperthyroidism patients. Once sampling was done, hyperthyroidism patients were given methimazole at a starting dose of 30 mg daily, whereas ophthalmopathy patients were given high-dose intravenous methylprednisolone. The paper reports TCR Vbeta CDR3 sequencing of roughly 140 peripheral blood samples: approximately 43 ophthalmopathy, roughly 80 hyperthyroidism and around 17 progressor patients. The study at large found these results: Blood samples also contained most of the expanded thyroid clonotypes (frequency above 0.001), which suggests that blood repertoires may reflect thyroid immune responses. A 13 V-J signature model separated ophthalmopathy from stable hyperthyroidism, with approximately 87% sensitivity and 81% to 82% specificity in cross-validation and 80%/75% in testing. Sample size was not statistically predetermined, and investigators were not blinded to group allocation. In validation, progression to ophthalmopathy was predicted by the model with roughly 69% sensitivity and roughly 72% specificity, a median of approximately 7.1 months before onset.

Stable Graves' hyperthyroidism was defined as the absence of progression to ophthalmopathy over 18 months of follow-up. Hyperthyroidism patients were newly diagnosed, with disease duration under 2 months, and aged 18 to 65 years. Any patient with an uncontrolled infection, another autoimmune disease, pregnancy or lactation was excluded. Diagnoses relied on clinical symptoms, serum thyroxine and TRAb, thyroid ultrasound and orbital computed tomography. PBMCs were separated from 7.5 to 10 ml of fresh peripheral blood using Ficoll-Paque density gradient centrifugation. Trizol reagent was used to extract total RNA, and RNA quality was then checked on an Agilent 2100 Bioanalyzer. Taken from the germline V gene, the CDR1 and CDR2 loops are SGHRS and YFSETQ. Counted from cysteine to phenylalanine, this CDR3 has 14 amino acids. CDR3 DNA is the only sequence kept; it has 42 bases, read in frame from the first base.

A word on this clonotype: Its antigen is currently not known. Per-nucleotide qualities are absent, and no much larger clonotype sits a single base away.

The TCR beta CDR3 regions were amplified from the RNA transcripts. A first-round RT-PCR of the TCR CDR3 used the HTBI primer set with the Qiagen OneStep RT-PCR kit. The libraries were constructed in a second round of multiplex PCR and then size-selected and purified. The libraries were sequenced on an Illumina HiSeq2000 using paired-end 100 bp reads. Per the source publication's procedure: SOAPnuke was used to process the raw data, removing reads that contained adapters or uncalled bases, had a mean Phred below 15, or lacked an exact match to the constant primer or identifier. COPE v1.2.5 was used to merge high-quality paired reads, and clonotypes were defined as unique nucleotide sequences. MiTCR v1.1 was used to align clonotypes to the IMGT TRBV, TRBD and TRBJ reference segments. The analysis was restricted to V-J combinations with a frequency above 0.0001, which together covered about 99% of the repertoires. A TCS score was defined as the ratio between F50 (clonal expansion) and ExV (chaos), using BLOSUM62-based TCRdist between CDR3 peptides within each V-J. Welch's t-statistics and random forest reduced 500 to 650 V-J features to 13, which were used in a naive Bayes classifier (R e1071). TCRdb took the public reads, trimmed them with fastp at Q25, ran MiXCR for clone calling and kept in-frame beta chains. Every distinct CDR3 protein forms one entry, paired with its most common genes and DNA. V and J calls and clone size were set by TCRdb, not the authors. The sample has roughly 720,000 distinct CDR3 sequences on record, approximately 15% of them singletons. Clones ranked in the top ten supply about a sixth of the sample.

Material for sequencing was blood. This receptor was taken from a middle-aged man with Graves' hyperthyroidism. The V and J segments used are TRBV5-1 and TRBJ2-5; 10 bases in between match TRBD2. The DNA reads TGCGTCACCACCCTAGCGGGAGCGGGCAAGACCCAGTACTTC. Translated, it gives CVTTLAGAGKTQYF.